A single sample gave rise to the 3 T cell receptor beta chains below, sequenced in a study of shared clonotypes between healthy human individuals. Some clones are missing from TCRdb's copy, which holds only in-frame ones; the method was immunoSEQ multiplex PCR. The sample holds approximately 1.1 million clones; roughly 74% are singletons and the top ten take under 0.65%. The sequenced sample was memory CD4+ T cells from PBMCs. This sample's subset: CD45RA-negative fraction. These receptors came from a man aged 18 to 29 in good health. Some clones in this sample may be carry-over from other donors' samples.

The chain has TRBV15 and TRBJ1-2, with 8 nucleotides matching TRBD1. From germline, CDR1 is LNHNV and CDR2 YYDKDF (reference sequence). This CDR3 region has 13 residues. Trimming cost V 9 bases and J 3 bases; bases outside gene matches: 6. Here the CDR3 DNA reads TGTGCCACTGCAGGGGGCGCGGACTATGGCTACACCTTC. This gives the protein CATAGGADYGYTF. Full variable domain (rest looked up from reference TRBV15 and TRBJ1-2): DAMVIQNPRYQVTQFGKPVTLSCSQTLNHNVMYWYQQKSSQAPKLLFHYYDKDFNNEADTPDNFQSRRPNTSFCFLDIRSPGLGDTAMYLCATAGGADYGYTFGSGTRLTVV.

The chain links TRBV28 to TRBJ2-7, with a weak D call TRBD1 (7 bases). Germline V gives CDR1 MDHEN, CDR2 SYDVKM. The V and J ends lost 7 bases and 4 bases respectively, with 17 bases between them. The length of the CDR3 is 14 residues. CDR3 region: CASIRGGAGYEQYF. The DNA for the CDR3 is TGTGCCAGCATCCGAGGGGGCGCGGGATACGAGCAGTACTTC.

V is TRBV18 and J is TRBJ2-1; a weak D match, TRBD2 (6 bases). This CDR3 spans 12 amino acids. V was clipped by 6 bases and J by 9 bases, with 12 bases between them. Germline assignment: CDR1 KGHSH and CDR2 LQKENI. The CDR3 is CASSLTSTEQFF. CDR3 nucleotides: TGTGCCAGCTCGCTCACTAGCACTGAGCAGTTCTTC.